What follows are 15 T cell receptor beta chains derived from one specimen sequenced in a study of CD8+CD57+ T cells in acquired aplastic anemia. Only patients with CD8+CD57+ cell expansion on flow cytometry were chosen for sequencing. TCR beta VDJ and CDR3 were profiled, and genomic DNA was the template. MiXCR, applied by TCRdb to the reads, yields one record per CDR3 protein. The data show over 150,000 distinct CDR3 sequences, about 50% seen once. The sample taken for sequencing was sorted CD4+, CD8+, or CD8+CD57+ T cells (not recorded which) from PBMCs. Receptors were obtained from a human donor with aplastic anemia.

This clonotype was seen ten or more times. The chain links TRBV25-1 to TRBJ1-4; D is undetermined. Per the germline V gene, CDR1 is MGHDK and CDR2 is SYGVNS. The V and J ends lost 4 bases and 1 base respectively, with 7 bases between them. This CDR3 spans 14 amino acids. In DNA form, the CDR3 reads TGTGCCAGCAGTGCTTTGGAAACTAATGAAAAACTGTTTTTT. Translated: CASSALETNEKLFF. The whole variable domain, filled in from reference TRBV25-1 and TRBJ1-4, reads EADIYQTPRYLVIGTGKKITLECSQTMGHDKMYWYQQDPGMELHLIHYSYGVNSTEKGDLSSESTVSRIRTEHFPLTLESARPSHTSQYLCASSALETNEKLFFGSGTQLSVL.

The genes are TRBV29-1 and TRBJ1-5, with D possibly matching TRBD1 (5 bases). V shed 7 bases and J shed 14 bases, with 24 bases lying between them. Germline CDR1 reads SQVTM; CDR2 reads ANQGSEA. CDR3 size: 13 residues. The chain's CDR3 is CSGVVGLRWDEHF. CDR3 bases: TGCAGCGGCGTCGTGGGGCTCCGATGGGATGAGCATTTT. Combining the CDR3 with reference TRBV29-1 and TRBJ1-5 gives the whole variable domain SAVISQKPSRDICQRGTSLTIQCQVDSQVTMMFWYRQQPGQSLTLIATANQGSEATYESGFVIDKFPISRPNLTFSTLTVSNMSPEDSSIYLCSGVVGLRWDEHFGDGTRLSIL.

This clonotype showed up many times. This chain joins TRBV12-3 or TRBV12-4 and TRBJ1-1, with 7 bases lining up with TRBD1. After removal of 6 bases from V and 3 bases from J, the junction contained 7 bases not matched to a gene. The CDR3 covers 14 residues. In nucleotides, the CDR3 is TGTGCCAGCAGCCCTATCACAGGGGACACTGAAGCTTTCTTT. Its protein product is CASSPITGDTEAFF.

V and J are TRBV2 and TRBJ2-3, with D tentatively TRBD2 (7 bases). CDR1 is SNHLY and CDR2 is FYNNEI in the germline V gene. V was trimmed by 6 bases and J by 2 bases, leaving 15 bases between them. The CDR3 is made up of 15 amino acids. CDR3 protein: CASSPTRGATDTQYF. As DNA, the CDR3 is TGTGCCAGCAGCCCTACCCGGGGGGCCACAGATACGCAGTATTTT.

A word on this clonotype: At one end, the junction sequence differs from germline, possibly due to a read error. The gene calls are TRBV24-1 and TRBJ2-2, with D tentatively TRBD2 (5 bases). This CDR3 region has 15 residues. Germline CDR1 and CDR2: KGHDR and SFDVKD. The CDR3 sequence is CATSDPRGNTGELFF. CDR3 bases: TGTGCCACCAGTGACCCACGGGGTAACACCGGGGAGCTGTTTTTC.

The rearrangement links TRBV20-1 to TRBJ2-7; D possibly corresponds to TRBD2 (6 bases). The germline V gene has CDR1 DFQATT and CDR2 SNEGSKA (reference sequence). The ends were cut back, 5 bases at V and 4 bases at J, with 18 bases in the middle. This CDR3 contains 14 residues. CDR3 sequence: CSAGPLGEAYEQYF. As DNA, the CDR3 is TGCAGTGCTGGACCGTTGGGGGAGGCTTACGAGCAGTACTTC.

V gene TRBV29-1 combines with J gene TRBJ1-2; TRBD1 matches at 7 bases. Trimming cost V 7 bases and J 2 bases; bases outside gene matches: 1. The CDR3 loop spans 11 amino acids. Per the germline V gene, CDR1 is SQVTM and CDR2 is ANQGSEA. The CDR3, as DNA: TGCAGCGGGGGACAGAACTATGGCTACACCTTC. Its translation: CSGGQNYGYTF.

At least ten counts were recorded for this clonotype. The chain links TRBV4-3 to TRBJ2-7; tentative D call: TRBD2 (5 bases). CDR1 and CDR2 (germline): LGHNA, YSLEER. V lost 4 bases, J lost 3 bases, and 16 bases lay in between. The CDR3 loop spans 15 amino acids. The CDR3 DNA is TGCGCCAGCAGCCCAGGACGGGGAAGCGTCTACGAGCAGTACTTC. Residues: CASSPGRGSVYEQYF.

Ten or more counts support this clonotype. The chain combines TRBV11-1 with TRBJ1-6; unclear D gene. This CDR3 is 16 amino acids long. Germline values: CDR1 SGHAT, CDR2 FQDESV (reference sequence). Trimming shortened V by 6 bases and J by 2 bases, and 14 bases separated the two germline ends. The CDR3 DNA sequence: TGTGCCAGCAGAGATTTTCAGGACGCCTATAATTCACCCCTCCACTTT. This encodes CASRDFQDAYNSPLHF.

Turning to this clonotype: A read error may be the cause here, since a much bigger clone is one base away. The chain employs TRBV6-1 and TRBJ2-1; 11 nucleotides agree with TRBD2. J was trimmed by 1 base and V by 8 bases; bases with no gene match: 7. CDR3 length: 16 amino acids. Germline V lookup: CDR1 MNHNS, CDR2 SASEGT. The CDR3: CASGVIAGGSYNEQFF. In DNA form, the CDR3 reads TGTGCCAGCGGTGTAATAGCGGGGGGGTCCTACAATGAGCAGTTCTTC.

This clonotype was counted a few times. This chain uses TRBV24-1 with TRBJ2-1, with 10 bases fitting TRBD2. The germline V gene encodes CDR1 KGHDR and CDR2 SFDVKD. CDR3 size: 16 residues. After removal of 4 bases from V and 3 bases from J, the junction contained 5 bases not matched to a gene. The CDR3 sequence is CATSDPSGSHYNEQFF. CDR3 sequence (DNA): TGTGCCACCAGTGACCCTAGCGGGAGCCACTACAATGAGCAGTTCTTC.

The V and J genes are TRBV7-8 and TRBJ1-6; D remains ambiguous. CDR3 length: 12 residues. Per the germline V gene, CDR1 is SGHVS and CDR2 is FQNEAQ. V shed 4 bases and J shed 9 bases, with 7 bases lying between them. The CDR3 DNA reads TGTGCCAGCAGCTCGGGGAGTTCACCCCTCCACTTT. Translating gives CASSSGSSPLHF.

This chain joins TRBV20-1 and TRBJ2-7; 9 bases are a match to TRBD2. The closer fit of TRBJ2-5 to the DNA end suggests the J call may be wrong. This CDR3 has 17 residues. Germline assignment: CDR1 DFQATT and CDR2 SNEGSKA (reference sequence). The CDR3 spells CSARWGWTSAYQETQYF. In DNA, the CDR3 is TGCAGTGCTAGATGGGGGTGGACTAGCGCCTACCAAGAGACCCAGTACTTC.

For this clonotype: At one end, the junction sequence differs from germline, possibly due to a read error. The rearrangement uses TRBV4-3 and TRBJ1-6, with D maybe TRBD1 (6 bases). The CDR3 length is 16 residues. Germline CDR1 is LGHNA and CDR2 is YSLEER. The CDR3 sequence is CASSKDGAGVGSPLHF. CDR3 bases: TGCGCCAGCAGCAAAGATGGGGCAGGGGTGGGTTCACCCCTCCACTTT.

The V and J genes are TRBV20-1 and TRBJ1-5, with 11 bases fitting TRBD1. The CDR3 runs 17 residues. The J segment lost 0 bases and the V segment lost 5 bases, leaving 9 bases of the junction unmatched. Looked up from germline, CDR1 is DFQATT and CDR2 is SNEGSKA (reference sequence). DNA of the CDR3: TGCAGTGCTGTCCGGGACAGGGGGACGTATAGCAATCAGCCCCAGCATTTT. This encodes CSAVRDRGTYSNQPQHF.